Listed here are 17 T cell receptor beta chains from one sample, sequenced in a study of Graves' ophthalmopathy and Graves' hyperthyroidism. Researchers took RNA transcripts and amplified TCR beta CDR3 regions from them. An opening RT-PCR round employed HTBI primers and preceded a second-round multiplex PCR. TCRdb passed the multiplex PCR reads through MiXCR, listing each CDR3 protein once. This sample has about 390,000 distinct CDR3 sequences, with 17% found just once. What was sequenced was peripheral blood. These receptors were taken from an adult woman with stable Graves' hyperthyroidism.

This clonotype was seen ten or more times. The rearrangement uses TRBV7-2 and TRBJ2-7; D is ambiguous. The CDR3 spans 14 residues. The V end was cut by 2 bases, the J end by 2 bases, with 10 bases between. Germline values: CDR1 SGHTA, CDR2 FQGNSA. The CDR3 DNA reads as TGTGCCAGCAGCTTACAATCGGTGACCTACGAGCAGTACTTC. Residues: CASSLQSVTYEQYF.

This chain links TRBV20-1 with TRBJ2-7, with D possibly TRBD2 on 5 matching bases. Germline CDR1 reads DFQATT; CDR2 reads SNEGSKA (reference sequence). This CDR3 spans 11 amino acids. Trimming took off 0 bases at V and 9 bases at J, with 9 bases between the two ends. The CDR3 region has the DNA TGCAGTGCTAGAGACCTAGGGAGGCAGTACTTC. Translated: CSARDLGRQYF.

This clonotype came up many times. V is TRBV29-1 and J is TRBJ1-1; 7 bases line up with TRBD1. Germline trimming cut 8 bases from V and 8 bases from J; bases unmatched to any gene: 14. The CDR3 totals 13 residues. The germline CDR1 and CDR2 sequences are SQVTM and ANQGSEA. CDR3 amino acids: CSFKKQGKEEAFF. The CDR3 nucleotides are TGCAGCTTCAAAAAACAGGGGAAAGAAGAAGCTTTCTTT.

The chain has TRBV4-1 and TRBJ1-5; D gene unclear. Germline V lookup: CDR1 MGHRA, CDR2 YSYEKL. The CDR3 length is 13 residues. The ends were cut back, 4 bases at V and 9 bases at J, with 13 bases in the middle. The CDR3 is CASSLVGQRPQHF. The CDR3 bases are TGCGCCAGCAGCCTCGTTGGTCAGAGGCCCCAGCATTTT.

Many counts were recorded for this clonotype. The chain employs TRBV6-5 and TRBJ1-1, with 8 bases fitting TRBD1. The junction had 4 bases not matched to a gene; V was cut back by 2 bases and J by 5 bases. Germline CDR1 reads MNHEY; CDR2 reads SVGAGI. This CDR3 has 14 amino acids. The CDR3 sequence: CASSYVDRGTEAFF. As DNA, the CDR3 is TGTGCCAGCAGTTACGTTGACAGGGGAACTGAAGCTTTCTTT.

This clonotype appeared many times. The chain has TRBV4-2 and TRBJ1-1; D gene ambiguous. The CDR3 loop spans 15 amino acids. V lost 0 bases and J 1 base, leaving 9 bases between the germline ends. Germline V gene data show CDR1 as LGHNA and CDR2 as YNFKEQ. CDR3 in amino acids: CASSQDPAPNTEAFF. CDR3 sequence (DNA): TGTGCCAGCAGCCAAGATCCAGCACCGAACACTGAAGCTTTCTTT.

The table lists this clonotype with many counts. The chain joins TRBV10-3 to TRBJ2-7, with 7 bases lining up with TRBD1. Per the germline V gene, CDR1 is ENHRY and CDR2 is SYGVKD. The CDR3 sequence is 15 residues long. The junction had 10 bases not matched to a gene; V was cut back by 4 bases and J by 4 bases. This CDR3 reads CAISGTGQAIYEQYF. CDR3 coding DNA: TGTGCCATCAGTGGTACCGGACAGGCCATATACGAGCAGTACTTC.

This clonotype was seen ten or more times. V is TRBV12-3 or TRBV12-4 and J is TRBJ1-5, with 10 bases fitting TRBD1. The CDR3 covers 14 residues. V shed 5 bases and J 6 bases; nucleotides not matched to a gene: 4. This CDR3 is CASSTGTGVQPQHF. The CDR3 region has the DNA TGTGCCAGCAGTACCGGGACAGGGGTTCAGCCCCAGCATTTT.

This clonotype was observed at least ten times. The chain joins TRBV13 to TRBJ1-3; D gene ambiguous. Trimming took off 7 bases at V and 0 bases at J, with 13 bases between the two ends. The CDR3 has 15 residues. CDR1 is PRHDT, CDR2 FYEKMQ, per germline (reference sequence). This CDR3 is CASTSRTISGNTIYF. CDR3 bases: TGTGCCAGCACCAGTCGGACTATCTCTGGAAACACCATATATTTT.

This clonotype was detected a few times. The chain recombines TRBV7-9 with TRBJ1-5; D gene ambiguous. Trimming left V 5 bases short and J 6 bases short, with 11 bases between. CDR3 size: 13 residues. CDR1 and CDR2 (germline): SEHNR, FQNEAQ (reference sequence). The CDR3 here is CASSGNPRQPQHF. The CDR3 DNA reads as TGTGCCAGCAGCGGGAATCCACGTCAGCCCCAGCATTTT.

This clonotype was seen repeatedly, ten times or more. This chain links TRBV29-1 with TRBJ1-2, with D possibly TRBD1 on 6 matching bases. There are 13 residues in the CDR3. Germline loops: CDR1 SQVTM, CDR2 ANQGSEA. Trimming pared 5 bases from V and 2 bases from J, leaving 12 bases between. CDR3 in DNA: TGCAGCGTTCCTCAGGACAGCAACTATGGCTACACCTTC. Protein: CSVPQDSNYGYTF.

V and J are TRBV20-1 and TRBJ2-5; D is perhaps TRBD1 (6 bases). Germline CDR1 is DFQATT and CDR2 is SNEGSKA (reference sequence). The CDR3 extends over 14 amino acids. Trimming pared 0 bases from V and 5 bases from J, leaving 13 bases between. CDR3 protein: CSARDGEGDETQYF. CDR3 nucleotides: TGCAGTGCTAGAGATGGTGAGGGGGATGAGACCCAGTACTTC.

This chain connects TRBV20-1 to TRBJ2-4; 10 nucleotides align to TRBD2. CDR3 length: 18 residues. Germline CDR1 and CDR2: DFQATT and SNEGSKA (reference sequence). V lost 3 bases and J lost 1; bases outside the gene matches: 12. DNA of the CDR3: TGCAGTGCTAGTTCGGCTAGCGGGAGTCTGCTGGCCAAAAACATTCAGTACTTC. It codes for CSASSASGSLLAKNIQYF.

This clonotype occurred many times. The CDR3: CASSYMAGPPNTEAFF. In nucleotides, the CDR3 is TGTGCCAGCAGTTATATGGCAGGGCCCCCGAACACTGAAGCTTTCTTT. The V gene is TRBV6-5, the J gene TRBJ1-1; D might be TRBD1 (5 bases). Trimming removed 3 bases at V and 1 base at J, with 15 bases between. Germline CDR1 MNHEY, CDR2 SVGAGI. There are 16 residues in the CDR3.

This clonotype came up many times. This chain uses TRBV30 with TRBJ1-2; D perhaps matches TRBD1 (6 bases). Germline-derived CDR1 and CDR2 are GTSNPN and SVGIG (reference sequence). The CDR3 contains 13 residues. V was trimmed by 0 bases and J by 3 bases, leaving 8 bases between them. The CDR3 DNA follows: TGTGCCTGGAGTGTAAGGACAGACTATGGCTACACCTTC. Amino acids: CAWSVRTDYGYTF.

This clonotype has a count of ten or more. The chain recombines TRBV5-1 with TRBJ1-6; 7 bases fit TRBD1. V lost 2 bases, J lost 5 bases, and 4 bases stayed unmatched. CDR1 is SGHRS, CDR2 YFSETQ, per germline. The CDR3 contains 15 residues. The CDR3 sequence is CASSLRQGDNSPLHF. In nucleotides, the CDR3 is TGCGCCAGCAGCTTACGACAGGGAGATAATTCACCCCTCCACTTT.

This clonotype was detected many times. This rearrangement joins TRBV4-2 to TRBJ1-1; TRBD1 aligns across 12 bases. This CDR3 spans 17 amino acids. V trimming: 5 bases; J trimming: 5 bases; junction bases outside the gene matches: 12. The germline V gene encodes CDR1 LGHNA and CDR2 YNFKEQ. The DNA for the CDR3 is TGTGCCAGCAGCGCCGGGACAGGGGGCGCTTATTGGACTGAAGCTTTCTTT. Translating it yields CASSAGTGGAYWTEAFF.